The clone carrying this T cell receptor (beta chain) was counted only a few times. Measured with immunoSEQ multiplex PCR; TCRdb has only the in-frame clones, and not every one. This table holds around 250,000 clones, more than 75% found once. These data originate in a study of blood T cell repertoires in COVID-19. Study context: Samples representing acute and convalescent COVID-19 were sourced from the United States, Italy and Spain.

V was shortened by 7 bases and J by 0 bases, with 12 bases between the two germline ends. Germline values: CDR1 WSHSY, CDR2 SAAADI. CDR3 length: 14 amino acids. Sequenced: peripheral blood. This rearrangement joins TRBV10-2 to TRBJ1-1; possibly TRBD1 for D (6 bases). The receptor was isolated from a man at least 80 years old with acute or convalescent COVID-19. CDR3 sequence: CASTWGGLNTEAFF. The CDR3 DNA reads TGCGCCAGCACCTGGGGGGGGCTGAACACTGAAGCTTTCTTT.